These T cell receptor beta chains were read from a single sample in a study of CD8 T cells in ankylosing spondylitis. TCRdb re-derived calls from the 5' RACE reads in MiXCR, one entry per CDR3 protein. The table includes hundreds of thousands of distinct CDR3 sequences, roughly a sixth detected once. The sample taken for sequencing was blood, either unsorted or a sorted T cell fraction (not recorded which). All receptors derive from a male donor with ankylosing spondylitis. Each CDR3 is given with its conserved first and last residue. The D gene is left open where the match is weak. Where a row states a size, it is once, few, many or the class of an expanded clone; other rows omit it.

TGTACCAGCAGTGACACGAACACCGGGGAGCTGTTTTTT,CTSSDTNTGELFF,TRBJ2-2,TRBV12-3/TRBV12-4,NA,NA
TGTGCCAGCAGCCAACGGACAGCCTATGGCTACACCTTC,CASSQRTAYGYTF,TRBJ1-2,TRBV14,few,NA
TGCAGTGCTAGAGGCGGTGGGGGCTCCTCCTACGAGCAGTACTTC,CSARGGGGSSYEQYF,TRBJ2-7,TRBV20-1,NA,NA
TGCAGCGTTGATGTGACAGGGCCCCAATCTGAAGCTTTCTTT,CSVDVTGPQSEAFF,TRBJ1-1,TRBV29-1,NA,TRBD1
TGTGCCAGCAGTCCCTCAAGGACAGGGTCAAGCTCCTACAATGAGCAGTTCTTC,CASSPSRTGSSSYNEQFF,TRBJ2-1,TRBV12-3/TRBV12-4,few,TRBD1
TGTGCCATCACTAGCCGGGACGGAGGTTACGAGCAGTACTTC,CAITSRDGGYEQYF,TRBJ2-7,TRBV10-3,many,NA
TGCGCCAGCAGAACCGGGCCCGCCCAGGAGACCCAGTACTTC,CASRTGPAQETQYF,TRBJ2-5,TRBV5-1,NA,NA
TGTGCCAGCAGCCAAACAACTAATGAAAAACTGTTTTTT,CASSQTTNEKLFF,TRBJ1-4,TRBV7-9,few,NA
TGTGCCAGCAGCTTAGCCCCTCACACTGAAGCTTTCTTT,CASSLAPHTEAFF,TRBJ1-1,TRBV7-6,NA,NA
TGTGCCAGCAGCCCAGCAGGGACGGGAGTAGGAACCGGGGAGCTGTTTTTT,CASSPAGTGVGTGELFF,TRBJ2-2,TRBV12-3/TRBV12-4,NA,NA
TGTGCCAGCGCAACAGGGTTTGAAAAACTGTTTTTT,CASATGFEKLFF,TRBJ1-4,TRBV12-3/TRBV12-4,NA,NA
TGTGCCAGCAGTACCAACAGGGTAGGGCAGTACTTC,CASSTNRVGQYF,TRBJ2-7,TRBV6-6,NA,NA
TGTGCCACCAGTGACCCCGGGACAGGGGCCGGTGAGCAGTTCTTC,CATSDPGTGAGEQFF,TRBJ2-1,TRBV24-1,NA,TRBD1
TGTGCCACCAGTGACAAAATGTACAATGAGCAGTTCTTC,CATSDKMYNEQFF,TRBJ2-1,TRBV24-1,many,NA
TGTGCCAGCAGTTTGGACAGGGGGCGGACTGAAGCTTTCTTT,CASSLDRGRTEAFF,TRBJ1-1,TRBV3-1,many,TRBD1
TGTGCCAGCAGCCGCGGGGGGACAGGGTATTCACCCCTCCACTTT,CASSRGGTGYSPLHF,TRBJ1-6,TRBV7-9,few,TRBD1
TGCAGTGCTAGACGGGGGGCAGGGAACACTGAAGCTTTCTTT,CSARRGAGNTEAFF,TRBJ1-1,TRBV20-1,many,NA
TGTGCCAGTAGTACAGGCCTAACCCCCTCTGGGGCCAACGTCCTGACTTTC,CASSTGLTPSGANVLTF,TRBJ2-6,TRBV19,few,NA
TGTGCCAGCAGTTCCACCTGGTTGACAGGGGGCAAGGACGAGCAGTACTTC,CASSSTWLTGGKDEQYF,TRBJ2-7,TRBV27,few,TRBD1
TGCAGTGCCCCAGGAGGCCTAGCGGGAGAGGAAAGCTCCTACGAGCAGTACTTC,CSAPGGLAGEESSYEQYF,TRBJ2-7,TRBV20-1,few,TRBD2
TGTGCCAGCAGCCCACAGGGCTCCGCTAGCTCCTATAATTCACCCCTCCACTTT,CASSPQGSASSYNSPLHF,TRBJ1-6,TRBV12-3/TRBV12-4,few,NA
TGTGCCAGCAGCCCAACAGGGGTGAAGGCAGAGACCCAGTACTTC,CASSPTGVKAETQYF,TRBJ2-5,TRBV7-3,few,TRBD1
TGTGCCAGCAGCCAATTGCTGGACTCCGAGCAGTACTTC,CASSQLLDSEQYF,TRBJ2-7,TRBV3-1,once,NA
TGTGCCAGCAGGGGGACAGGGTGGCCCAAAAACATTCAGTACTTC,CASRGTGWPKNIQYF,TRBJ2-4,TRBV6-2/TRBV6-3,NA,TRBD1
TGTGCCAGCAGCCTACCGACAGGGAGGAAGGACACCGGGGAGCTGTTTTTT,CASSLPTGRKDTGELFF,TRBJ2-2,TRBV5-6,NA,NA
TGTGCCAGCAGTTCCTTCGGACTAATGTACAATGAGCAGTTCTTC,CASSSFGLMYNEQFF,TRBJ2-1,TRBV12-3/TRBV12-4,NA,NA
TGTGCCAGCAGCTTACTGCGCGGGACCAAAAACATTCAGTACTTC,CASSLLRGTKNIQYF,TRBJ2-4,TRBV7-9,many,NA
TGTGCCAGCAGCTTTGGGACAACCTACGAGCAGTACTTC,CASSFGTTYEQYF,TRBJ2-7,TRBV11-1,few,NA
TGTGCCAGCAGCTTAGATATACGACAGGGCGACAATGAGCAGTTCTTC,CASSLDIRQGDNEQFF,TRBJ2-1,TRBV11-1,few,TRBD1
TGTGCCAGCAGTTCAATTGGGGAAGGAGGATCTTATGGCTACACCTTC,CASSSIGEGGSYGYTF,TRBJ1-2,TRBV27,NA,NA
TGTGCCAGCAGTGTGACTGGACGAGGTACCGGGGAGCTGTTTTTT,CASSVTGRGTGELFF,TRBJ2-2,TRBV2,few,NA
TGTGCCAGCAGTTTCAAAGGGACAGGGGGCACCGGGGAGCTGTTTTTT,CASSFKGTGGTGELFF,TRBJ2-2,TRBV27,few,TRBD1
TGCAGTGCCCCCAGAACAGGGACGAACACTGAAGCTTTCTTT,CSAPRTGTNTEAFF,TRBJ1-1,TRBV20-1,few,NA
TGTGCCAGCACCCTCGCGGACAGGGGAGGGTACGAGCAGTACTTC,CASTLADRGGYEQYF,TRBJ2-7,TRBV28,many,TRBD1
TGTGCCAGCAGCTCCACAGCGAGCTCCTACAATGAGCAGTTCTTC,CASSSTASSYNEQFF,TRBJ2-1,TRBV7-2,NA,NA
TGCGCCAGCAGCTTGGCGGGGTTCGCTAACTATGGCTACACCTTC,CASSLAGFANYGYTF,TRBJ1-2,TRBV5-1,NA,NA
TGTGCCAGCAGCAGGGGACGGCCGAACACTGAAGCTTTCTTT,CASSRGRPNTEAFF,TRBJ1-1,TRBV6-1,NA,NA
TGTGCCATCAGTCGGGACTACCTGGGTGGGGAGCTGTTTTTT,CAISRDYLGGELFF,TRBJ2-2,TRBV10-3,NA,TRBD2
TGTGCCAGCAGTTCCACCTCAAAGGGGTTCACAGATACGCAGTATTTT,CASSSTSKGFTDTQYF,TRBJ2-3,TRBV27,few,NA
TGTGCCAGCAGTGTGCAGGGAGGTTGGCAGAATTCACCCCTCCACTTT,CASSVQGGWQNSPLHF,TRBJ1-6,TRBV6-1,few,NA
TGCGCCAGCAGCCCAGGGGGTCCTACGGCTGAAGCTTTCTTT,CASSPGGPTAEAFF,TRBJ1-1,TRBV5-1,many,TRBD1
TGCGCCAGCATGTTAGCGGGGGTCTCCTACAATGAGCAGTTCTTC,CASMLAGVSYNEQFF,TRBJ2-1,TRBV5-1,NA,TRBD2
TGTGCCAGCAGCCCCCTGGGAGCGGGAGGTTTAGATACGCAGTATTTT,CASSPLGAGGLDTQYF,TRBJ2-3,TRBV12-3/TRBV12-4,many,TRBD2
TGCGCCAGCAGCCTCCCCGGAGATACGCAGTATTTT,CASSLPGDTQYF,TRBJ2-3,TRBV5-1,many,NA
TGTGCCAGCAGCTTCTCCAGGGGGTTTGACTACGAGCAGTACTTC,CASSFSRGFDYEQYF,TRBJ2-7,TRBV11-2,many,TRBD1
TGTGCCAGCAGCTTAGTAGTTCGGGGTTCCTCCAATGAGCAGTTCTTC,CASSLVVRGSSNEQFF,TRBJ2-1,TRBV7-8,few,NA
TGTGCCAGCAGTCTCCAAGGAGCCTGCGAGCAGTACTTC,CASSLQGACEQYF,TRBJ2-7,TRBV3-1,NA,NA
TGTGCCAGCAGCCAAGGGAAGGCAAATTCACCCCTCCACTTT,CASSQGKANSPLHF,TRBJ1-6,TRBV3-1,NA,NA
TGTGCCAGCAGAAGCGGGACAGGGGCGGTTCGCAACACTGAAGCTTTCTTT,CASRSGTGAVRNTEAFF,TRBJ1-1,TRBV6-2/TRBV6-3,NA,TRBD1
TGTGCCAGCAGTTTCTGGACGGGGGGGAACTACGAGCAGTACTTC,CASSFWTGGNYEQYF,TRBJ2-7,TRBV12-3/TRBV12-4,NA,TRBD2
TGTGCCAGCAGTTACTCGGGGACGGGCTCTGGAAACACCATATATTTT,CASSYSGTGSGNTIYF,TRBJ1-3,TRBV6-5,NA,NA
TGCAGTGCCGGGGATAACGGGGCCAATGAGCAGTTCTTC,CSAGDNGANEQFF,TRBJ2-1,TRBV20-1,many,NA
TGTGCCAGCAGTTTAGTGGCTGCTCAGCCCCAGCATTTT,CASSLVAAQPQHF,TRBJ1-5,TRBV12-3/TRBV12-4,many,NA
TGTGCCAGTAGTCTCGGACAGCACAATCAGCCCCAGCATTTT,CASSLGQHNQPQHF,TRBJ1-5,TRBV19,NA,NA
TGCAGCGTTGAAGGGTACCCAGATACGCAGTATTTT,CSVEGYPDTQYF,TRBJ2-3,TRBV29-1,NA,NA
TGTGCCAGCAGCTTATTGGGAAGCTCTGGGGCCAACGTCCTGACTTTC,CASSLLGSSGANVLTF,TRBJ2-6,TRBV5-5,NA,NA
TGTGCCAGCAGCCGACGACGGCCGTATGGCTACACCTTC,CASSRRRPYGYTF,TRBJ1-2,TRBV3-1,NA,NA
TGCGCCAGCAGCTTGGCAGGGCCGATTACAGATACGCAGTATTTT,CASSLAGPITDTQYF,TRBJ2-3,TRBV5-1,many,NA
TGTGCCAGCAGTGACACGAGTGGACTAGCCAAAAACATTCAGTACTTC,CASSDTSGLAKNIQYF,TRBJ2-4,TRBV2,NA,NA
TGTGCCAGCTCACCAAGCCCCAGCTCCTACGAGCAGTACTTC,CASSPSPSSYEQYF,TRBJ2-7,TRBV18,few,NA